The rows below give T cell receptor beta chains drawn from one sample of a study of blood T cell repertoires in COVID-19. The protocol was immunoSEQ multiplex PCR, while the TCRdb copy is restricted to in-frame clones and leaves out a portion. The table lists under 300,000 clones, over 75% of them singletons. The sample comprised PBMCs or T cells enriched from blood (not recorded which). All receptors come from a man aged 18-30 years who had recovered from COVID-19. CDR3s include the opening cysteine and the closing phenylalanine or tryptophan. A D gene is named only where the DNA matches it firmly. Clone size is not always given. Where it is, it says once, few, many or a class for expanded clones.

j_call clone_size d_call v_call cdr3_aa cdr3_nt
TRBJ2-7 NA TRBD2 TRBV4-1 CASSQDPSGGAEQYF TGCGCCAGCAGCCAAGATCCTAGCGGGGGGGCCGAGCAGTACTTC
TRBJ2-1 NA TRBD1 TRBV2 CASTRDSPPIYNEQFF TGTGCCAGCACCCGGGACAGCCCTCCGATTTACAATGAGCAGTTCTTC
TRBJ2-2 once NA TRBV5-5 CASRNGHSNTGELFF TGTGCCAGCAGAAATGGGCACTCAAACACCGGGGAGCTGTTTTTT
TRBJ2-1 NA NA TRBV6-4 CASSPTGNEQFF TGTGCCAGCTCCCCGACTGGCAATGAGCAGTTCTTC
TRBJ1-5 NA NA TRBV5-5 CASSWGVELNQPQHF TGTGCCAGCAGTTGGGGGGTCGAACTCAATCAGCCCCAGCATTTT
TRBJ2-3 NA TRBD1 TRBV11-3 CASSLRDREGTQYF TGTGCCAGCAGCCTCCGGGACAGGGAGGGTACGCAGTATTTT
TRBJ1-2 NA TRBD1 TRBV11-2 CASSLPGQALGGYTF TGTGCCAGCAGCCTCCCCGGACAGGCCCTGGGCGGCTACACCTTC
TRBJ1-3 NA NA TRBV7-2 CASSTHRELVSGNTIYF TGTGCCAGCAGCACCCACAGGGAGCTCGTTTCTGGAAACACCATATATTTT
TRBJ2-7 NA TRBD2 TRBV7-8 CASSLRREGPFNEQYF TGTGCCAGCAGCTTAAGGCGGGAGGGCCCGTTTAACGAGCAGTACTTC
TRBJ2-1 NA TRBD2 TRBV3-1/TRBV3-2 CASTGRTSSFIYEQFF TGTGCCAGCACCGGGCGGACTAGTTCTTTTATCTATGAGCAGTTCTTC
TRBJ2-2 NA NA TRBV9 CASSVRPPGGELFF TGTGCCAGCAGCGTAAGGCCTCCGGGTGGGGAGCTGTTTTTT
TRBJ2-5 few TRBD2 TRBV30 CAWGRNWRLAGGRKETQYF TGTGCCTGGGGCCGGAATTGGAGACTAGCGGGAGGACGGAAAGAGACCCAGTACTTC
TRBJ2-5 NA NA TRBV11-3 CASSSPLSGEETQYF TGTGCCAGCAGCTCCCCCCTTAGCGGTGAGGAGACCCAGTACTTC
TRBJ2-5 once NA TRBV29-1 CSVLVFGQSETQYF TGCAGCGTTCTGGTGTTTGGGCAGTCAGAGACCCAGTACTTC
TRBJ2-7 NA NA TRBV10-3 CAISTGLLEEQYF TGTGCCATCAGCACAGGCCTATTGGAGGAGCAGTACTTC
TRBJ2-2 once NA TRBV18 CASSPLQGSTGELFF TGTGCCAGCTCACCTTTACAGGGTTCCACCGGGGAGCTGTTTTTT
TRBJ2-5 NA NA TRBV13 CASRTWTELETQYF TGTGCCAGCAGGACATGGACAGAATTAGAGACCCAGTACTTC
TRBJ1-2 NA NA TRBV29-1 CSVETGYGYTF TGCAGCGTCGAGACGGGCTATGGCTACACCTTC
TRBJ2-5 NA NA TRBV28 CASSLLGEQETQYF TGTGCCAGCAGTTTATTAGGGGAACAAGAGACCCAGTACTTC
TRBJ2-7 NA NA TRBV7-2 CASSFDLLYEQYF TGTGCCAGCAGCTTCGACTTACTGTACGAGCAGTACTTC
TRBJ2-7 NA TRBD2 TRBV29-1 CSAGTSGGYEQYF TGCAGCGCCGGGACTAGCGGGGGATACGAGCAGTACTTC
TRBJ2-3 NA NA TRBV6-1 CASSDLTAWDTQYF TGTGCCAGCAGTGACCTAACCGCGTGGGATACGCAGTATTTT
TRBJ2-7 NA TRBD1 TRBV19 CASQATDRGYEQYF TGTGCCAGTCAAGCCACTGACAGGGGATACGAGCAGTACTTC
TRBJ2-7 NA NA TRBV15 CATSRGAGAGMGEQYF TGTGCCACCAGCAGAGGGGCAGGGGCCGGCATGGGCGAGCAGTACTTC
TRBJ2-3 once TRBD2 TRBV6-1 CASSAPLAGGTDTQYF TGTGCCAGCAGTGCCCCACTAGCGGGAGGGACAGATACGCAGTATTTT
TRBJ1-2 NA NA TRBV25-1 CASSDERYYGYTF TGTGCCAGCAGTGATGAGCGCTACTATGGCTACACCTTC
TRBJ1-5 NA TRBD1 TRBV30 CAWSVRQGGNQPQHF TGTGCCTGGAGTGTCCGACAGGGAGGCAATCAGCCCCAGCATTTT
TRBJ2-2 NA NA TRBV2 CASSGAGMDTGELFF TGTGCCAGCAGTGGGGCAGGGATGGACACCGGGGAGCTGTTTTTT
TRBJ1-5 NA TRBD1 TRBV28 CASSWTGYSNQPQHF TGTGCCAGCAGTTGGACAGGTTATAGCAATCAGCCCCAGCATTTT
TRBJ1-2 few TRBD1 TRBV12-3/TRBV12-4 CASSSGQSSGYTF TGTGCCAGCAGTTCGGGACAGTCTTCTGGCTACACCTTC
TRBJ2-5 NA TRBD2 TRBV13 CASSDAGGWETQYF TGTGCCAGCAGCGACGCCGGGGGGTGGGAGACCCAGTACTTC
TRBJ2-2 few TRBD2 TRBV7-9 CASSLSAGEENTGELFF TGTGCCAGCAGCTTGAGCGCGGGGGAGGAGAACACCGGGGAGCTGTTTTTT
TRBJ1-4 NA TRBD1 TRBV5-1 CASSLLGQGLEKLFF TGCGCCAGCAGCTTGCTGGGACAGGGTTTGGAAAAACTGTTTTTT
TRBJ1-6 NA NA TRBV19 CASSISRHLGGSPLHF TGTGCCAGTAGTATATCACGGCACCTAGGGGGTTCACCCCTCCACTTT
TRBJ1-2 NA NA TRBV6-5 CASSYSVIANYGYTF TGTGCCAGCAGTTACTCGGTGATAGCTAACTATGGCTACACCTTC
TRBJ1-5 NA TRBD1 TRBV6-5 CASSYSTGDQPQHF TGTGCCAGCAGTTACTCGACAGGGGATCAGCCCCAGCATTTT
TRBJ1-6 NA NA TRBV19 CASTTGPNSPLHF TGTGCCAGTACCACAGGGCCCAATTCACCCCTCCACTTT
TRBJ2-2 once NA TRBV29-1 CSVEFFGERTGELFF TGCAGCGTTGAATTTTTCGGGGAGAGGACCGGGGAGCTGTTTTTT
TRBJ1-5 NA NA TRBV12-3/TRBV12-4 CASSEQGTQPQHF TGTGCCAGCAGTGAACAGGGTACCCAGCCCCAGCATTTT
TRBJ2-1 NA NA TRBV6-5 CASSYGGDGEQFF TGTGCCAGCAGTTACGGAGGGGATGGGGAGCAGTTCTTC
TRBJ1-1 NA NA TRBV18 CASSPDAGNTEAFF TGTGCCAGCTCACCGGATGCAGGGAACACTGAAGCTTTCTTT
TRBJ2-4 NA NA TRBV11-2 CASRDPGGGLAKNIQYF TGTGCCAGCAGGGATCCCGGGGGAGGACTAGCCAAAAACATTCAGTACTTC
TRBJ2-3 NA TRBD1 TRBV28 CASSFRTGVGTDTQYF TGTGCCAGCAGTTTTCGGACAGGAGTGGGCACAGATACGCAGTATTTT
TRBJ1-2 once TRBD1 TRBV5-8 CASSPQAGTEVNYGYTF TGTGCCAGCAGCCCTCAGGCCGGGACAGAAGTGAACTATGGCTACACCTTC
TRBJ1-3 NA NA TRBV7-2 CASSLVTGLSSGNTIYF TGTGCCAGCAGCTTAGTCACAGGTCTTAGCTCTGGAAACACCATATATTTT
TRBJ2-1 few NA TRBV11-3 CASSFPIAEAYNEQFF TGTGCCAGCAGCTTTCCGATAGCGGAGGCCTACAATGAGCAGTTCTTC
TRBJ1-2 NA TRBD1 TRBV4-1 CASSQDWRTGLGGYTF TGCGCCAGCAGCCAAGATTGGAGGACAGGGTTGGGCGGCTACACCTTC
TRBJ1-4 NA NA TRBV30 CAWSEDRGKLFF TGTGCCTGGAGTGAGGACCGGGGAAAACTGTTTTTT
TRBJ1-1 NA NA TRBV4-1 CASSRRDIVNTEAFF TGCGCCAGCAGCCGCAGGGACATAGTGAACACTGAAGCTTTCTTT
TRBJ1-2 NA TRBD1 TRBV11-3 CASSPGTVLYGYTF TGTGCCAGCAGCCCCGGGACAGTCCTCTATGGCTACACCTTC
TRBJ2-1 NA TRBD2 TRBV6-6 CASSPRSSGRSYNEQFF TGTGCCAGCAGTCCACGTTCTAGCGGGAGAAGTTACAATGAGCAGTTCTTC
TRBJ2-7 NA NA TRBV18 CASSGGTPAYEQYF TGTGCCAGCTCAGGCGGTACCCCCGCCTACGAGCAGTACTTC
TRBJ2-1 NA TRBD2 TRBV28 CASSPRTSQQQFF TGTGCCAGCAGTCCCCGGACTAGTCAACAGCAGTTCTTC
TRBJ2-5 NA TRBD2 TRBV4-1 CASSQWGGPQETQYF TGCGCCAGCAGCCAGTGGGGGGGACCTCAAGAGACCCAGTACTTC
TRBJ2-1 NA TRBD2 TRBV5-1 CASSLVSSGGDEQFF TGCGCCAGCAGCTTGGTTAGTAGCGGGGGCGATGAGCAGTTCTTC
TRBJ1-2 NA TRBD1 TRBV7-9 CASSSDRGHGYTF TGTGCCAGCAGCTCGGACAGGGGCCACGGCTACACCTTC
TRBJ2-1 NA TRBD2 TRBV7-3 CASSLNSGLASYNEQFF TGTGCCAGCAGCTTAAACTCGGGACTAGCGAGTTACAATGAGCAGTTCTTC
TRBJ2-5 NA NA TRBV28 CASSLSGTGQETQYF TGTGCCAGCAGTTTAAGCGGTACGGGCCAAGAGACCCAGTACTTC